This TCR beta chain was identified during a study of long-term antiretroviral therapy in people with HIV. This CDR3 comprises 16 residues. Germline CDR1 and CDR2: MNHEY and SMNVEV (reference sequence). The V gene end was trimmed by 6 bases and the J gene end by 6 bases; junction bases not matched to a gene: 13. Samples were assayed with immunoSEQ v3.0 at survey level. Data came from immunoSEQ multiplex PCR; TCRdb stores just in-frame clones and leaves some out. The data hold some 25,000 clones, with roughly four fifths observed a single time. HIV-positive participants all received treatment in the United States.

The sequence derives from a young woman with HIV. This chain uses TRBV27 with TRBJ2-1, with TRBD2 matching 8 bases. Sequenced here: unsorted PBMCs, sampled 1.1 years before starting antiretroviral therapy. CDR3 loop: CASSPRGTSVRNEQFF. The CDR3 region has the DNA TGTGCCAGCAGCCCACGGGGGACTAGTGTACGCAATGAGCAGTTCTTC.